This TCR beta chain comes out of a study of T-cell reconstitution after alpha-beta-depleted transplantation in children. Study-level results: T-cell numbers and diversity one year post-transplant derived largely from freshly generated T cells.

For TCRbeta, the library was prepared with unique molecular identifiers. One entry per CDR3 protein, called by TCRdb with MiXCR from the PCR reads. The sample has fewer than 250,000 distinct CDR3 sequences; 17% are singletons. This clonotype occurred once. Its specificity is not known. V dropped 6 bases and J dropped 1; count of bases not matched to a gene: 7. This CDR3 comprises 15 residues. V gene TRBV12-3 or TRBV12-4 combines with J gene TRBJ2-5; TRBD1 matches at 8 bases. This receptor was obtained from a male patient under 10 years old who had a stem cell transplant for acute lymphoblastic leukemia, so the T cells may come from the graft donor. The sample in question was PBMCs, mostly from graft donor cells, obtained 360 days after TCRalphabeta/CD19-depleted stem cell transplant. Here the CDR3 reads CASSSRQGSQETQYF. The CDR3 DNA sequence: TGTGCCAGCAGCTCAAGACAGGGGTCCCAAGAGACCCAGTACTTC.